Following are 2 T cell receptor beta chains from one sample sequenced in a study of T cell changes during pregnancy in multiple sclerosis. TCRdb's table, derived via immunoSEQ multiplex PCR, lists solely in-frame clones and lacks some. Of 85,000 to 100,000 clones listed, approximately 92% were seen once; the top ten hold about 2.4%. Material: peripheral blood, obtained in the first trimester of pregnancy. Receptors originate from a female donor with multiple sclerosis, enrolled in a pregnancy study.

This chain uses TRBV29-1 with TRBJ2-1; 15 nucleotides line up with TRBD2. Germline V gives CDR1 SQVTM, CDR2 ANQGSEA. The CDR3 loop spans 17 amino acids. V shed 7 bases, J shed 8 bases, and the junction held 15 bases outside the gene matches. The CDR3, as DNA: TGCAGCGGCGGCGGACTAGCGGGAGGGCCGTGGGAGGATGAGCAGTTCTTC. Translation: CSGGGLAGGPWEDEQFF.

The rearrangement uses TRBV28 and TRBJ2-1, with D possibly TRBD2 on 7 matching bases. The CDR3 spans 14 residues. V dropped 10 bases and J dropped 7 bases, with 20 bases sitting between them. Germline V lookup: CDR1 MDHEN, CDR2 SYDVKM. CDR3 nucleotide sequence: TGTGCCATAGGGGGGGGTCCGACTGGGAATGAGCAGTTCTTC. This codes for CAIGGGPTGNEQFF. Full variable domain (missing parts from reference TRBV28 and TRBJ2-1): DVKVTQSSRYLVKRTGEKVFLECVQDMDHENMFWYRQDPGLGLRLIYFSYDVKMKEKGDIPEGYSVSREKKERFSLILESASTNQTSMYLCAIGGGPTGNEQFFGPGTRLTVL.